Shown below are 3 T cell receptor beta chains from a single sample sequenced in a study of T-cell reconstitution after alpha-beta-depleted transplantation in children. TCRbeta library preparation incorporated unique molecular identifiers. TCRdb fed the PCR reads into MiXCR, producing one record per CDR3 protein. Of 330,000 or so distinct CDR3 sequences detected, around 10% appear once; the ten largest clones hold around 7.6%. The sample consisted of PBMCs, taken before TCRalphabeta/CD19-depleted stem cell transplant. Receptors were obtained from a boy younger than two with acute myeloid leukemia, due to receive a stem cell transplant.

This clonotype has more than one count but fewer than ten. The V and J genes are TRBV28 and TRBJ1-5; tentatively, D is TRBD1 (6 bases). This CDR3 region has 14 residues. The V gene lost 6 bases and the J gene lost 7 bases, with 16 bases spanning the gap. CDR1 MDHEN and CDR2 SYDVKM come from the germline V gene. CDR3: CASSHYRVEQPQHF. CDR3 nucleotides: TGTGCCAGCAGCCACTACAGGGTAGAGCAGCCCCAGCATTTT.

The table lists this clonotype with many counts. This chain links TRBV28 with TRBJ2-7; no definite D call. Germline lookup yields CDR1 MDHEN and CDR2 SYDVKM. The CDR3 contains 13 residues. Trimming stripped 7 bases from V and 5 bases from J, with 15 bases between. The CDR3 sequence is CASTRTPRNEQYF. The CDR3 nucleotides are TGTGCCAGCACTAGGACCCCTAGGAACGAGCAGTACTTC.

This clonotype was seen only a few times. The V gene is TRBV27, the J gene TRBJ2-2; unclear D gene. The CDR3 length is 16 residues. The V end was cut by 1 base, the J end by 0 bases, with 9 bases between. CDR1 MNHEY and CDR2 SMNVEV come from the germline V gene (reference sequence). CDR3 bases: TGTGCCAGCAGTTTATGGCCCTACGCGAACACCGGGGAGCTGTTTTTT. Encoded protein: CASSLWPYANTGELFF.